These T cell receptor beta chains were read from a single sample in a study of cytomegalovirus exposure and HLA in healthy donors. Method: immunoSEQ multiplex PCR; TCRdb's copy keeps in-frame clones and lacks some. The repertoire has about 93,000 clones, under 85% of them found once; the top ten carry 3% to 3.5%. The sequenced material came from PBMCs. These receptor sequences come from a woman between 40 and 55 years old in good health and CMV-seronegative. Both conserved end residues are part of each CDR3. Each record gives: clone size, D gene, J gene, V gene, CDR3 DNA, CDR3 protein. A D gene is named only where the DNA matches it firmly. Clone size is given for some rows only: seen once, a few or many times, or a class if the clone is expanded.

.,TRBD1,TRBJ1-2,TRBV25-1,TGTGCCAGCAGAGTCCCCGGGACAGGGTTCAAGGATGGCTACACCTTC,CASRVPGTGFKDGYTF
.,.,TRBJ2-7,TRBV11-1,TGTGCCAGCAGCTTAGGAAATCTAGCCAACACTCGCGCCTACGAGCAGTACTTC,CASSLGNLANTRAYEQYF
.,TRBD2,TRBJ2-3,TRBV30,TGTGCCTGGAATGCGGGAGTGACAGATACGCAGTATTTT,CAWNAGVTDTQYF
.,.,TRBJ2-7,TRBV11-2,TGTGCCAGCAGCTTAGTTCGGGGAAGCTCCTACGAGCAGTACTTC,CASSLVRGSSYEQYF
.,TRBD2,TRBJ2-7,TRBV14,TGTGCCAGCAGCCAAATAAAGACTAGCTGGTTTGGTGAGCAGTACTTC,CASSQIKTSWFGEQYF
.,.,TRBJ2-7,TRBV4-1,TGCGCCAGCAGCCAGATGGACACAGGAACCTACGAGCAGTACTTC,CASSQMDTGTYEQYF
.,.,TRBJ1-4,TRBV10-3,TGTGCCATCGCGCTCGCAACTAATGAAAAACTGTTTTTT,CAIALATNEKLFF
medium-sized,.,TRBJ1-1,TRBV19,TGTGCCAGTAGTACTCAGTCTGAAGCTTTCTTT,CASSTQSEAFF
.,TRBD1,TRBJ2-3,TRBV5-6,TGTGCCAGCAGACGGGACAGGATTACAGATACGCAGTATTTT,CASRRDRITDTQYF
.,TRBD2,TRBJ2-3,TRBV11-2,TGTGCCAGCAGCTTAACCGGGACTAGCGGGAGGCCAGATACGCAGTATTTT,CASSLTGTSGRPDTQYF
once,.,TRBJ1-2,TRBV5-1,TGCGCCAGCACCTTTCACGGGGGGGAATTAGCTAACTATGGCTACACCTTC,CASTFHGGELANYGYTF
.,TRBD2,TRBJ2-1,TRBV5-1,TGCGCCAGCACAACCTGGACTAGCGGGTTCTCCTACAATGAGCAGTTCTTC,CASTTWTSGFSYNEQFF
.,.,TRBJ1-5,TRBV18,TGTGCCAGCTCACCGAGGGGGAATAGCAATCAGCCCCAGCATTTT,CASSPRGNSNQPQHF
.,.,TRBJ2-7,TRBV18,TGTGCCAGCTCACCAGATCGGACACACTACGAGCAGTACTTC,CASSPDRTHYEQYF